These 18 T cell receptor beta chains were all obtained from the same sample, sequenced in a study of T-cell memory formation after mild COVID-19. TCRdb re-called the 5' RACE reads through MiXCR, storing one row per CDR3 protein. The sample holds around 300,000 distinct CDR3 sequences; about 13% are singletons and the top ten take 22%. Sequencing used PBMCs or a T cell subset sorted from them (not recorded which). These receptors came from a man younger than 35 who had mild COVID-19 (a few samples of this study predate the infection). Cell type and time point are not known.

This clonotype occurred many times. The rearrangement links TRBV5-1 to TRBJ2-1; tentative D call: TRBD1 (5 bases). The length of the CDR3 is 16 residues. Germline V gives CDR1 SGHRS, CDR2 YFSETQ. Trimming removed 3 bases at V and 5 bases at J, with 18 bases between. For the CDR3, the DNA is TGCGCCAGCAGCTACGCCCGAGACAGCAAAAACAATGAGCAGTTCTTC. Its protein product is CASSYARDSKNNEQFF.

This clonotype was observed many times. V gene TRBV15 combines with J gene TRBJ2-1; D is perhaps TRBD1 (5 bases). The CDR3 spans 13 residues. Trimming shortened V by 5 bases and J by 8 bases, and 13 bases separated the two germline ends. The germline V gene has CDR1 LNHNV and CDR2 YYDKDF (reference sequence). In DNA form, the CDR3 reads TGTGCCACCAGCCTACTGCAGGGCCATGAGCAGTTCTTC. Translation gives CATSLLQGHEQFF.

The rearrangement links TRBV2 to TRBJ1-1; unclear D gene. Between the trimmed V and J ends, which lost 4 bases and 1 base, there was a span of 7 bases. The germline gives CDR1 SNHLY, CDR2 FYNNEI. There are 13 residues in the CDR3. The CDR3 coding sequence is TGTGCCAGCAGTGGGGTCCAGAACACTGAAGCTTTCTTT. Protein: CASSGVQNTEAFF.

The rearrangement links TRBV5-5 to TRBJ1-2; no firm D call. There are 12 residues in the CDR3. The V end was cut by 6 bases, the J end by 4 bases, with 10 bases between. Germline loops: CDR1 SGHKS, CDR2 YYEKEE (reference sequence). The CDR3 nucleotides are TGTGCCAGCACCCAGGAGGGCTATGGCTACACCTTC. Translation: CASTQEGYGYTF. Full variable domain (rest looked up from reference TRBV5-5 and TRBJ1-2): DAGVTQSPTHLIKTRGQQVTLRCSPISGHKSVSWYQQVLGQGPQFIFQYYEKEERGRGNFPDRFSARQFPNYSSELNVNALLLGDSALYLCASTQEGYGYTFGSGTRLTVV.

J is TRBJ2-7 and V is TRBV4-3; the D gene is possibly TRBD2 (5 bases). Germline V gene lookup returns CDR1 LGHNA and CDR2 YSLEER. This CDR3 contains 15 residues. V lost 1 base and J lost 6, with 16 bases in between. Here the CDR3 reads CASSQAWTSPSEQYF. CDR3 in DNA: TGCGCCAGCAGCCAAGCGTGGACTTCCCCCTCCGAGCAGTACTTC.

V gene TRBV6-1 combines with J gene TRBJ2-1; D may be TRBD1 (5 bases). The CDR3 consists of 17 residues. V was clipped by 3 bases and J by 0 bases, with 15 bases between them. Germline CDR1 is MNHNS and CDR2 is SASEGT. In nucleotides, the CDR3 is TGTGCCAGCAGTGACCTGACAGTTTTTAGCTCCTACAATGAGCAGTTCTTC. Its protein product is CASSDLTVFSSYNEQFF.

This clonotype was counted ten times or more. V usage is TRBV12-3 or TRBV12-4 and J usage is TRBJ2-7; D unresolved. V was pared by 0 bases and J by 7 bases, with 13 bases between. The CDR3 contains 14 residues. The CDR3 is CASSLAGKFWEQYV. The DNA for the CDR3 is TGTGCCAGCAGTTTAGCAGGGAAGTTCTGGGAGCAGTACGTC.

The chain joins TRBV20-1 to TRBJ1-1; D might be TRBD1 (5 bases). CDR3 length equals 12 residues. Between the trimmed V and J ends, which lost 3 bases and 5 bases, there was a span of 10 bases. In germline, CDR1 is DFQATT, CDR2 SNEGSKA (reference sequence). The CDR3 region is CSARGVGTEAFF. DNA of the CDR3: TGCAGTGCTAGGGGGGTCGGGACTGAAGCTTTCTTT.

The CDR3 DNA reads as TGCGCCAGCAGCTTTGCAGGCTCACCCCTTTACGAGCAGTACTTC. Protein: CASSFAGSPLYEQYF. The chain has TRBV5-1 and TRBJ2-7; D call uncertain. V lost 2 bases and J lost 4, with 16 bases in between. Germline loops: CDR1 SGHRS, CDR2 YFSETQ. The CDR3 is 15 amino acids. Full variable domain (remainder filled in from reference TRBV5-1 and TRBJ2-7): KAGVTQTPRYLIKTRGQQVTLSCSPISGHRSVSWYQQTPGQGLQFLFEYFSETQRNKGNFPGRFSGRQFSNSRSEMNVSTLELGDSALYLCASSFAGSPLYEQYFGPGTRLTVT.

This clonotype was counted a few times. This chain uses TRBV7-9 with TRBJ2-5, with 7 bases matching TRBD2. The CDR3 sequence is 15 residues long. Per the germline V gene, CDR1 is SEHNR and CDR2 is FQNEAQ (reference sequence). J lost 5 bases, V lost 3 bases, and 9 bases had no gene match. The CDR3 loop is CASSFYRLAGETQYF. The CDR3 DNA is TGTGCCAGCAGCTTCTACAGACTAGCCGGGGAGACCCAGTACTTC. The full variable domain, rest sourced from reference TRBV7-9 and TRBJ2-5, is DTGVSQNPRHKITKRGQNVTFRCDPISEHNRLYWYRQTLGQGPEFLTYFQNEAQLEKSRLLSDRFSAERPKGSFSTLEIQRTEQGDSAMYLCASSFYRLAGETQYFGPGTRLLVL.

The rearrangement joins TRBV7-6 to TRBJ2-7; D gene ambiguous. CDR3 length: 14 residues. Between the trimmed V and J ends, which lost 0 bases and 0 bases, there was a span of 6 bases. Germline assignment: CDR1 SGHVS and CDR2 FNYEAQ. The CDR3 DNA reads as TGTGCCAGCAGCTTAGCGGCGGACTCCTACGAGCAGTACTTC. Amino acid sequence: CASSLAADSYEQYF.

This clonotype came up a few times. The V call is TRBV12-3 or TRBV12-4, the J call TRBJ2-1, with D possibly TRBD2 on 6 matching bases. Trimming cost V 7 bases and J 6 bases, with 19 bases left between them. CDR3 length: 15 amino acids. The CDR3: CASIWGGDWSNEQFF. The DNA for the CDR3 is TGTGCCAGCATTTGGGGTGGGGACTGGAGCAATGAGCAGTTCTTC.

The chain combines TRBV12-3 or TRBV12-4 with TRBJ1-4, with 8 bases matching TRBD1. Trimming cost V 5 bases and J 5 bases; bases outside gene matches: 4. The CDR3 spans 14 residues. DNA for the CDR3: TGTGCCAGCAGTCCGCAGGGGGCGAATGAAAAACTGTTTTTT. As protein: CASSPQGANEKLFF.

Only a few counts were recorded for this clonotype. This chain uses TRBV4-2 with TRBJ2-1; TRBD2 might be the D (5 bases). Trimming left V 6 bases short and J 2 bases short, with 14 bases between. The CDR3 is made up of 15 amino acids. From germline, CDR1 is LGHNA and CDR2 YNFKEQ. CDR3 residues: CASRPDLAAYNEQFF. The CDR3 region has the DNA TGTGCCAGCAGACCTGACCTAGCAGCCTACAATGAGCAGTTCTTC.

This clonotype was seen a few times. The CDR3 nucleotides are TGCAGTGCTAGCCGGCCCTCCTACGAGCAGTACGTC. Protein: CSASRPSYEQYV. This chain uses TRBV20-1 with TRBJ2-7; D not resolved. This CDR3 contains 12 residues. V was cut by 3 bases and J by 0 bases, with 6 bases left in between. Germline CDR1 and CDR2: DFQATT and SNEGSKA (reference sequence).

This clonotype was counted many times. The chain carries TRBV4-2 and TRBJ1-1, with unresolved D. The V gene lost 0 bases and the J gene lost 5 bases, with 13 bases spanning the gap. Germline CDR1 reads LGHNA; CDR2 reads YNFKEQ. The CDR3 is 15 amino acids. The CDR3 region is CASSQEAGSSTEAFF. The CDR3 coding sequence is TGTGCCAGCAGCCAAGAAGCTGGGTCCAGTACTGAAGCTTTCTTT.

The rearrangement joins TRBV19 to TRBJ2-2; tentatively, D is TRBD1 (6 bases). CDR3 length equals 13 residues. Germline V gene lookup returns CDR1 LNHDA and CDR2 SQIVND (reference sequence). V shed 5 bases and J shed 6 bases, with 10 bases lying between them. DNA for the CDR3: TGTGCCAGTAGTGTCGACAGGTCCGGGGAGCTGTTTTTT. As protein: CASSVDRSGELFF.

This clonotype was counted a few times. This chain connects TRBV6-5 to TRBJ1-6; 7 bases agree with TRBD1. J was trimmed by 6 bases and V by 3 bases; bases with no gene match: 8. The CDR3 contains 16 residues. Germline CDR1 MNHEY, CDR2 SVGAGI. The CDR3 region is CASSYITGALNSPLHF. The CDR3 region has the DNA TGTGCCAGCAGTTATATTACAGGGGCACTTAATTCACCCCTCCACTTT.